The 19 T cell receptor beta chains listed next were all sequenced from one sample in a study of PD-L1 blockade in urothelial cancer. Clones were sequenced by immunoSEQ multiplex PCR, and TCRdb holds only the in-frame ones, with some missing. Seen here are tens of thousands of clones, around nine tenths observed once, and the top ten hold 2.4%. The time point was: peripheral blood 6 weeks after treatment start. The material was PBMCs, obtained around atezolizumab (anti-PD-L1) treatment. The receptors here all came from a man in his fifties or sixties with urothelial cancer.

This clone was observed a handful of times. The rearrangement joins TRBV19 to TRBJ1-1, with 7 positions matching TRBD1. V lost 6 bases, J lost 0 bases, and 1 base stayed unmatched. Germline V CDR1 and CDR2: LNHDA, SQIVND (reference sequence). The CDR3 loop spans 13 amino acids. The CDR3 region is CASRDRVNTEAFF. The CDR3 DNA is TGTGCCAGTAGAGACAGGGTGAACACTGAAGCTTTCTTT.

The chain links TRBV28 to TRBJ1-4; TRBD1 might be the D (5 bases). CDR3 length: 11 residues. CDR1 is MDHEN and CDR2 is SYDVKM in the germline V gene. The V end was cut by 5 bases, the J end by 12 bases, with 10 bases between. The CDR3 DNA is TGTGCCAGCAGTGAGACAGACCAACTGTTTTTT. It is translated as CASSETDQLFF.

This chain uses TRBV6-5 with TRBJ2-2; 9 bases map to TRBD1. Germline V gene lookup returns CDR1 MNHEY and CDR2 SVGAGI. The trim removed 6 bases at V and 2 bases at J, leaving 4 bases unmatched. The CDR3 length is 15 residues. The CDR3 loop reads CASRPGQGNTGELFF. The CDR3 bases are TGTGCCAGCAGGCCGGGACAGGGAAACACCGGGGAGCTGTTTTTT.

Note on this clone: Other DNA variants within this sample encode the same CDR3. The CDR3 region is CASSPRGYSNQPQHF. The CDR3 DNA follows: TGTGCCAGCAGCCCTCGGGGGTATAGCAATCAGCCCCAGCATTTT. The chain combines TRBV5-6 with TRBJ1-5, with D perhaps TRBD1 (5 bases). CDR1 and CDR2 from the germline V gene are SGHDT and YYEEEE. Trimming took off 4 bases at V and 0 bases at J, with 11 bases between the two ends. This CDR3 contains 15 residues.

The J gene is TRBJ1-5, the V gene TRBV7-9, with D tentatively TRBD1 (6 bases). Trimming took 1 base from V and 6 from J, leaving 10 bases between them. The length of the CDR3 is 14 residues. CDR1 and CDR2 (germline): SEHNR, FQNEAQ (reference sequence). This chain's CDR3 is CASSLGEGGQPQHF. The CDR3 region has the DNA TGTGCCAGCAGCTTAGGGGAGGGGGGTCAGCCCCAGCATTTT.

V and J are TRBV7-2 and TRBJ1-1, with 7 bases lining up with TRBD1. J gave up 5 bases and V 5 bases, and 11 bases lay outside the gene matches. Germline V gene sequence: CDR1 SGHTA, CDR2 FQGNSA. The CDR3 is 15 residues long. CDR3 residues: CASSPEGAAGTEAFF. The CDR3 DNA reads TGTGCCAGCAGCCCCGAGGGGGCGGCAGGGACTGAAGCTTTCTTT.

The chain employs TRBV6-6 and TRBJ2-2, with TRBD1 matching 10 bases. Germline V CDR1 and CDR2: MNHNY, SVGAGI (reference sequence). J gave up 3 bases and V 2 bases, and 3 bases lay outside the gene matches. This CDR3 contains 16 residues. DNA of the CDR3: TGTGCCAGCAGTTACGGGGACAGGGGTTACACCGGGGAGCTGTTTTTT. As protein: CASSYGDRGYTGELFF.

The chain uses TRBV5-1 and TRBJ1-4, with 7 bases that match TRBD1. The V segment lost 0 bases and the J segment 3 bases; nucleotides outside the gene matches: 5. The CDR3 has 16 residues. Germline V gene sequence: CDR1 SGHRS, CDR2 YFSETQ. The CDR3 nucleotides read TGCGCCAGCAGCTTGGCCGGGACAGCTCCTAATGAAAAACTGTTTTTT. Its translation is CASSLAGTAPNEKLFF.

V gene TRBV19 combines with J gene TRBJ2-1; 14 bases line up with TRBD2. The V and J ends lost 6 bases and 9 bases, in that order; junction bases with no gene match: 10. This CDR3 is 16 amino acids long. Germline CDR1 and CDR2: LNHDA and SQIVND (reference sequence). In DNA form, the CDR3 reads TGTGCCAGTAGCCCCGGACTAGCGGGAGGTCATGGTGAGCAGTTCTTC. It translates to CASSPGLAGGHGEQFF.

This clone has a handful of counts. CDR3 residues: CASTPSGTANSPLHF. As DNA, the CDR3 is TGCGCCAGCACGCCCTCCGGGACAGCGAATTCACCCCTCCACTTT. The chain carries TRBV5-1 and TRBJ1-6; 7 nucleotides agree with TRBD1. From germline, CDR1 is SGHRS and CDR2 YFSETQ. V was pared by 6 bases and J by 7 bases, with 10 bases of the junction left unmatched. The CDR3 has 15 residues.

The V gene is TRBV19, the J gene TRBJ1-4; D is unclear. The germline V and J ends were trimmed by 2 bases and 5 bases, with 12 bases remaining between them. The CDR3 length is 15 residues. The V gene's germline CDR1 is LNHDA and CDR2 SQIVND (reference sequence). The CDR3 spells CASSILGGTNEKLFF. Here the CDR3 DNA reads TGTGCCAGTAGTATATTGGGAGGAACAAATGAAAAACTGTTTTTT.

This chain connects TRBV25-1 to TRBJ2-2, with 8 bases lining up with TRBD2. The trim removed 4 bases at V and 7 bases at J, leaving 14 bases unmatched. CDR3 size: 17 residues. Germline lookup yields CDR1 MGHDK and CDR2 SYGVNS. The CDR3 DNA is TGTGCCAGCAGTGCCCCCCTAGCGGGCGGGTGGGGCGGGGAGCTGTTTTTT. This translates into CASSAPLAGGWGGELFF.

The chain has TRBV27 and TRBJ2-3, with D maybe TRBD1 (6 bases). V lost 6 bases to trimming and J lost 2 bases, with 12 bases between them. The CDR3 is 14 amino acids. Germline lookup yields CDR1 MNHEY and CDR2 SMNVEV (reference sequence). The CDR3 DNA sequence: TGTGCCAGCAGCCCGGACAGTAACACAGATACGCAGTATTTT. Protein: CASSPDSNTDTQYF.

This chain joins TRBV6-6 and TRBJ2-3, with D unresolved. V lost 2 bases to trimming and J lost 6 bases, with 6 bases between them. The CDR3 totals 12 residues. Germline lookup yields CDR1 MNHNY and CDR2 SVGAGI (reference sequence). The CDR3 loop reads CASSYPGDTQYF. The DNA for the CDR3 is TGTGCCAGCAGTTACCCCGGGGATACGCAGTATTTT.

J is TRBJ1-1 and V is TRBV9, with D perhaps matching TRBD1 (6 bases). This CDR3 is 15 amino acids long. CDR1 is SGDLS, CDR2 YYNGEE, per germline. Deletions cut 2 bases from V and 1 base from J, with 12 bases between. The CDR3 DNA reads as TGTGCCAGCAGCGTGGATGTACAGGGGAACACTGAAGCTTTCTTT. It codes for CASSVDVQGNTEAFF.

The chain combines TRBV4-3 with TRBJ2-5, with D possibly matching TRBD2 (6 bases). This CDR3 contains 17 residues. Germline V lookup: CDR1 LGHNA, CDR2 YSLEER. V was trimmed by 0 bases and J by 4 bases, leaving 18 bases between them. CDR3 sequence reads: CASSQEVRGVGGETQYF. Written as DNA, the CDR3 is TGCGCCAGCAGCCAAGAGGTCCGAGGGGTGGGGGGAGAGACCCAGTACTTC.

The chain is built from TRBV4-1 and TRBJ1-5; TRBD1 might be the D (6 bases). Germline V gene lookup returns CDR1 MGHRA and CDR2 YSYEKL. V lost 4 bases to trimming and J lost 6 bases, with 19 bases between them. The CDR3 loop spans 16 amino acids. In DNA form, the CDR3 reads TGCGCCAGCAGCCTCCACATGGTCAGGGGCCCTCAGCCCCAGCATTTT. Translated, it gives CASSLHMVRGPQPQHF.

The chain has TRBV7-2 and TRBJ2-6; TRBD2 is a possible D gene (5 bases). Germline V gives CDR1 SGHTA, CDR2 FQGNSA. Trimming took off 5 bases at V and 0 bases at J, with 17 bases between the two ends. There are 18 residues in the CDR3. The DNA for the CDR3 is TGTGCCAGCAGCGCAGCGAGGGTTTTCAGCTCTGGGGCCAACGTCCTGACTTTC. Translation: CASSAARVFSSGANVLTF.

The table lists this clone with a count of one. The rearrangement joins TRBV27 to TRBJ2-1; TRBD1 matches at 9 bases. The V gene end was trimmed by 5 bases and the J gene end by 5 bases; junction bases not matched to a gene: 7. CDR1 is MNHEY, CDR2 SMNVEV, per germline (reference sequence). This CDR3 has 15 amino acids. CDR3 loop: CASSRPGQGHNEQFF. The CDR3 DNA is TGTGCCAGCAGTAGGCCGGGACAGGGACACAATGAGCAGTTCTTC.